This TCR beta chain was captured in a study of T cell clonotyping in hematopoietic cell transplantation. Study-wide results and caveats: Broader posttransplant TCR repertoire diversity was predicted by graft donor and pretransplant recipient Inverse Simpson Index values. Recipient TCR diversity dropped after transplant; expanded clonotypes rose from day 30 to 180.

This sample's time point: recipient sample about 28 days before transplant, after cytoreduction. Assay used: immunoSEQ multiplex PCR; TCRdb lists only in-frame clones, some missing. The sample lists some 40,000 clones, 85% seen once, with roughly 3.1% in the top ten. For this clone: Its antigen remains unidentified.

The CDR3 covers 14 residues. V was pared by 7 bases and J by 16 bases, with 26 bases between. The germline gives CDR1 MDHEN, CDR2 SYDVKM. The source was peripheral blood mononuclear cells, collected before stem cell transplant. This clonotype was sampled from a man aged 55 to 70 with acute myeloid leukemia. Some clones in this sample may be carry-over from other donors' samples. The chain recombines TRBV28 with TRBJ2-1, with D perhaps TRBD1 (5 bases). In DNA, the CDR3 is TGTGCCAGCATCACTGGTCCAGGGCAGGCCAATCGTTTCTTC. Translation gives CASITGPGQANRFF.